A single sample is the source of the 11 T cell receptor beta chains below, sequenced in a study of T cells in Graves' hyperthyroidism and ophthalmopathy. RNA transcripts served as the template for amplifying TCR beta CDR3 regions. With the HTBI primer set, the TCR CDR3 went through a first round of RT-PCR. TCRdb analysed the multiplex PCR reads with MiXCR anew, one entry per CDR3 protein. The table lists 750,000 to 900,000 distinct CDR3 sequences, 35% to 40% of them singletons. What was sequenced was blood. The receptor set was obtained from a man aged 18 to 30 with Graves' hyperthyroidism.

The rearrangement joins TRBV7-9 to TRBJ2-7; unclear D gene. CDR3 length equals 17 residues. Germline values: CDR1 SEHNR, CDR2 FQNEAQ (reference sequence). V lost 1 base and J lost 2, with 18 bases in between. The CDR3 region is CASSLEIGTARAYEQYF. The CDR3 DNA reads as TGTGCCAGCAGCTTAGAGATTGGCACTGCCCGAGCCTACGAGCAGTACTTC. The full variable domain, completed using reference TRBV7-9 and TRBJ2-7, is DTGVSQNPRHKITKRGQNVTFRCDPISEHNRLYWYRQTLGQGPEFLTYFQNEAQLEKSRLLSDRFSAERPKGSFSTLEIQRTEQGDSAMYLCASSLEIGTARAYEQYFGPGTRLTVT.

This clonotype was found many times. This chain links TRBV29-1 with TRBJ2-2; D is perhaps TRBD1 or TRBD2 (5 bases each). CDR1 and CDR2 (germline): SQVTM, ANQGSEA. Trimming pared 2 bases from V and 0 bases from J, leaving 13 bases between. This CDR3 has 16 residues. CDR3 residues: CSVEYGDHTNTGELFF. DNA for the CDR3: TGCAGCGTTGAATACGGGGACCACACGAACACCGGGGAGCTGTTTTTT.

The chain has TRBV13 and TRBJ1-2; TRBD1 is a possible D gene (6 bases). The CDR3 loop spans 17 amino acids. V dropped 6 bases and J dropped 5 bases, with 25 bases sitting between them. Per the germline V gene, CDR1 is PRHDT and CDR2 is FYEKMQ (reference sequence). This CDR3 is CASSETGSSTGGYGYTF. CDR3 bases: TGTGCCAGCAGTGAAACAGGGTCTAGCACAGGCGGTTATGGCTACACCTTC.

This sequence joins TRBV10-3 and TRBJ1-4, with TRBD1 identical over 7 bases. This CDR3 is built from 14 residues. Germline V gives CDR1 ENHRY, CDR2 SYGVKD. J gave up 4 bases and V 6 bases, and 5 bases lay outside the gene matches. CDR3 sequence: CAIRPGQNNEKLFF. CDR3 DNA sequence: TGTGCCATCAGGCCGGGACAGAATAATGAAAAACTGTTTTTT.

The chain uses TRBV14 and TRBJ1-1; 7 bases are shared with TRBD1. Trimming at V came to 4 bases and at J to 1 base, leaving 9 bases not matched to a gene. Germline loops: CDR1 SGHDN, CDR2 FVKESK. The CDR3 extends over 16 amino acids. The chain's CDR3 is CASSLTGDGRNTEAFF. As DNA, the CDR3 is TGTGCCAGCAGCCTAACAGGGGATGGGAGGAACACTGAAGCTTTCTTT.

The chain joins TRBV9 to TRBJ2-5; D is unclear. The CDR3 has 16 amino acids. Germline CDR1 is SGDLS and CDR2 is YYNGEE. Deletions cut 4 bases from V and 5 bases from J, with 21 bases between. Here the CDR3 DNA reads TGTGCCAGCAGCCTCCCTAGGGCGGCCGGGCTGGAGACCCAGTACTTC. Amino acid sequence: CASSLPRAAGLETQYF. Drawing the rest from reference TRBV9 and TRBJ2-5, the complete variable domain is DSGVTQTPKHLITATGQRVTLRCSPRSGDLSVYWYQQSLDQGLQFLIQYYNGEERAKGNILERFSAQQFPDLHSELNLSSLELGDSALYFCASSLPRAAGLETQYFGPGTRLLVL.

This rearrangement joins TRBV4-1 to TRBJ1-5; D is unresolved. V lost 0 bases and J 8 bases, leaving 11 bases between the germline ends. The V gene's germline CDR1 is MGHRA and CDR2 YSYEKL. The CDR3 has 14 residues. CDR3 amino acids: CASSQEGTGEPQHF. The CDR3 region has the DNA TGCGCCAGCAGCCAAGAGGGCACCGGGGAGCCCCAGCATTTT.

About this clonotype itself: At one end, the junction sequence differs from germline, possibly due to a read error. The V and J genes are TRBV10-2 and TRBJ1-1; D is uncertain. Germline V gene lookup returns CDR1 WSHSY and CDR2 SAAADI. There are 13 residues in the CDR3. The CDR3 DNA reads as TGTGCCAGCAGTTGCGACGGTAACACTGAAGCTTTCTTT. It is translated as CASSCDGNTEAFF.

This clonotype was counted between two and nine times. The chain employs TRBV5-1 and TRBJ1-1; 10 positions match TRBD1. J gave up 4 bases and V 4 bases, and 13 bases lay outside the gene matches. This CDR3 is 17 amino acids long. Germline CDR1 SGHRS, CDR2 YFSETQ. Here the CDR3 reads CASSRSSPGQGLTEAFF. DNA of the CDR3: TGCGCCAGCAGCCGTTCTTCTCCGGGACAGGGGCTCACTGAAGCTTTCTTT.

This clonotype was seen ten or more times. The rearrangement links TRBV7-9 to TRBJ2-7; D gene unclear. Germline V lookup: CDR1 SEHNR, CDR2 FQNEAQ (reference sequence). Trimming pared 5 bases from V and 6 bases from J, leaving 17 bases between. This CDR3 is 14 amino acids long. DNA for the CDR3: TGTGCCAGCAGCCCCTCTCAGGCATCGGGCGAGCAGTACTTC. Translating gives CASSPSQASGEQYF.

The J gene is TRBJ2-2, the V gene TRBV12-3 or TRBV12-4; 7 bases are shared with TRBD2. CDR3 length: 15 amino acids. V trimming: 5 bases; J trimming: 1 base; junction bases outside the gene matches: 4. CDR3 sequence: CASSPSGGNTGELFF. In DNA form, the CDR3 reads TGTGCCAGCAGTCCCTCGGGAGGGAACACCGGGGAGCTGTTTTTT.